These T cell receptor beta chains were read from a single sample in a study of human thymus T cells. Generated by immunoSEQ multiplex PCR, the TCRdb table keeps only in-frame clones and is missing some. The sample lists tens of thousands of clones; around 94% were seen once. Material for sequencing was blood. These receptor sequences come from a boy in the first two years of life with a congenital heart defect but otherwise immunologically healthy. The CDR3 runs from the conserved cysteine through the conserved F or W. The D gene is left open where the match is weak. A clone size is listed for some rows: how often the clone was seen (once, few, many), or a class if it is expanded.

J gene | V gene | clone size | D gene | CDR3 DNA | CDR3 protein
TRBJ1-1 | TRBV10-2 | - | - | TGCGCCAGCAGTTTGGACAAGAAAAACTCCAGGTTCCTAGGGTGGGAAGCTTTCTTT | CASSLDKKNSRFLGWEAFF
TRBJ1-1 | TRBV5-1 | - | - | TGCGCCAGCAGCTTGACGGTTAGCAGGGGCGCGGACACTGAAGCTTTCTTT | CASSLTVSRGADTEAFF
TRBJ1-5 | TRBV4-1 | - | - | TGCGCCAGCAGCCAAGAATTGGGACGCCAACAGCCCCAGCATTTT | CASSQELGRQQPQHF
TRBJ2-7 | TRBV5-1 | once | - | TGCGCCAGCAGCCTCCGGGTCTCCTACGAGCAGTACTTC | CASSLRVSYEQYF
TRBJ2-4 | TRBV5-1 | once | TRBD2 | TGCGCCAGCAGCCCCTGGGGGGGGATTCAGTACTTC | CASSPWGGIQYF
TRBJ2-7 | TRBV10-1 | - | TRBD2 | TGCGCCAGCAGTGACCGACTAGCGGGAGCCTACGAGCAGTACTTC | CASSDRLAGAYEQYF
TRBJ2-3 | TRBV5-1 | once | - | TGCGCCAGCAGCTCCACCTCTTCTAGCACAGATACGCAGTATTTT | CASSSTSSSTDTQYF
TRBJ1-5 | TRBV19 | - | - | TGTGCCAGTAGTATGCTGGGTAGGAGCAATCAGCCCCAGCATTTT | CASSMLGRSNQPQHF
TRBJ2-7 | TRBV2 | - | - | TGTGCCAGTGGTGGTCTAGGGACCCAAATCAGCGAGCAGTACTTC | CASGGLGTQISEQYF
TRBJ2-7 | TRBV13 | - | TRBD2 | TGTGCCAGCAGCTCTGGGGTTGCCCTTAACGGGACTAGCGGGGGGAAGCCCTACGAGCAGTACTTC | CASSSGVALNGTSGGKPYEQYF
TRBJ1-5 | TRBV19 | - | - | TGTGCCAGTAGTAACTGGGCAGCCGAAGGGAAAAATCAGCCCCAGCATTTT | CASSNWAAEGKNQPQHF